A selection of T cell receptor beta chains follows, all from one sample in a study of T cell changes during pregnancy in multiple sclerosis. Sequencing used immunoSEQ multiplex PCR; TCRdb keeps in-frame clones, though not all of them. This table has about 100,000 clones, around 90% appearing once. The source material was peripheral blood, sampled in the third trimester of pregnancy. These receptors came from a female donor in good health, enrolled as a control in a pregnancy study. CDR3s include the opening cysteine and the closing phenylalanine or tryptophan. The order of the fields is J gene, clone size, V gene, D gene, CDR3 protein, CDR3 DNA. The D gene is left open where the match is weak. Expanded clones get a size class; other rows say once, few or many, or leave the size out.

>TRBJ2-5|once|TRBV2|-
CASSEGTGGTETQYF
TGTGCCAGCAGTGAAGGGACCGGAGGGACCGAGACCCAGTACTTC
>TRBJ1-3|-|TRBV5-1|-
CASSSVGMSSGNTIYF
TGCGCCAGCAGCTCAGTCGGGATGAGCTCTGGAAACACCATATATTTT
>TRBJ1-5|-|TRBV5-1|-
CASSLAGGGFQPQHF
TGCGCCAGCAGCTTGGCGGGCGGAGGGTTTCAGCCCCAGCATTTT
>TRBJ1-3|-|TRBV11-2|-
CASSLVFSGNTIYF
TGTGCCAGCAGCTTAGTCTTCTCTGGAAACACCATATATTTT
>TRBJ1-1|-|TRBV5-1|TRBD1
CASSPTTGDNSRAFF
TGCGCCAGCAGCCCGACGACAGGGGACAACTCTCGGGCTTTCTTT
>TRBJ1-2|-|TRBV10-2|-
CASSDTGIYGYTF
TGCGCCAGCAGTGATACGGGGATCTATGGCTACACCTTC
>TRBJ1-1|-|TRBV2|-
CASGGGGDTEAFF
TGTGCCAGTGGGGGGGGAGGGGACACTGAAGCTTTCTTT
>TRBJ1-2|-|TRBV2|TRBD1
CASVRSIVTGGRYGYTF
TGTGCCAGCGTGCGCAGTATTGTAACAGGGGGCCGCTATGGCTACACCTTC
>TRBJ1-1|-|TRBV6-1|-
CASSERVANTEAFF
TGTGCCAGCAGTGAGAGGGTCGCGAACACTGAAGCTTTCTTT
>TRBJ2-1|-|TRBV7-6|TRBD1
CASSLAGTGDEQFF
TGTGCCAGCAGCTTAGCAGGGACAGGGGATGAGCAGTTCTTC
>TRBJ2-3|-|TRBV6-5|-
CASSYQASYKTDTQYF
TGTGCCAGCAGTTACCAGGCCAGTTATAAGACAGATACGCAGTATTTT